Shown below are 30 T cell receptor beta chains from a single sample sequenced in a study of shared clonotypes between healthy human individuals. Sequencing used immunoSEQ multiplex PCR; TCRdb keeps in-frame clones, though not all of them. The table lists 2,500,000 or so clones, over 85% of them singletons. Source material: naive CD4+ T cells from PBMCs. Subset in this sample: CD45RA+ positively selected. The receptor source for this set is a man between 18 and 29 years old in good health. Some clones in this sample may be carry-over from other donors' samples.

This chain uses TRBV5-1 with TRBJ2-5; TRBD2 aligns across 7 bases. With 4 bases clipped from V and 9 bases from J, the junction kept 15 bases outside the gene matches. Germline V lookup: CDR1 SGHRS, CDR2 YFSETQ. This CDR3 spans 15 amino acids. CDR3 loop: CASSPRRGPREAQYF. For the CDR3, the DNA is TGCGCCAGCAGCCCACGGAGGGGCCCCCGGGAGGCCCAGTACTTC.

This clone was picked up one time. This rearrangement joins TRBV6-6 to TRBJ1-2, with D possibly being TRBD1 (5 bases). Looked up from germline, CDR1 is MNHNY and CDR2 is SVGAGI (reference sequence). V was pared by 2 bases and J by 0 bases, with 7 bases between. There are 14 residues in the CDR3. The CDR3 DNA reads TGTGCCAGCAGTTACCAGACAGCTAACTATGGCTACACCTTC. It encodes CASSYQTANYGYTF.

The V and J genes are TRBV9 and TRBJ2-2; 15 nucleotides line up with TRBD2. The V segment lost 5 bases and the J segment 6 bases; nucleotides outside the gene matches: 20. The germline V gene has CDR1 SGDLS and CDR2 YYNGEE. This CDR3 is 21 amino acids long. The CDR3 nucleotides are TGTGCCAGCAGTCCGCTCCCGCCGGGACTAGCGGGAGGAAGTAGACCCGGGGAGCTGTTTTTT. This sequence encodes CASSPLPPGLAGGSRPGELFF. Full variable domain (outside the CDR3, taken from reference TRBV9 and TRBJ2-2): DSGVTQTPKHLITATGQRVTLRCSPRSGDLSVYWYQQSLDQGLQFLIQYYNGEERAKGNILERFSAQQFPDLHSELNLSSLELGDSALYFCASSPLPPGLAGGSRPGELFFGEGSRLTVL.

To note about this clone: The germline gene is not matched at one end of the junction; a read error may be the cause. CDR3 DNA sequence: TGTGCCAGCAGCCTTTTTGGGGGGGACCCACTATTT. Protein product: CASSLFGGDPLF. This chain connects TRBV7-2 to TRBJ1-1, with D possibly matching TRBD1 (5 bases). The CDR3 length is 12 residues. Germline assignment: CDR1 SGHTA and CDR2 FQGNSA.

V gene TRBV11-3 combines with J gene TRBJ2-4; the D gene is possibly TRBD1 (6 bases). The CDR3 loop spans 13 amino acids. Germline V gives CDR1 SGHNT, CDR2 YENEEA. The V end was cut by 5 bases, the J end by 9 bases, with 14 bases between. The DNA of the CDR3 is TGTGCCAGCAGCGGGGGCATGGCGGGCATTCAGTACTTC. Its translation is CASSGGMAGIQYF.

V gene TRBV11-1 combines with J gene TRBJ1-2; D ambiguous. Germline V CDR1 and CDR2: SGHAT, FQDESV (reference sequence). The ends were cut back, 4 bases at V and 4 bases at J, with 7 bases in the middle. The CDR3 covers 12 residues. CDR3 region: CASSSGTYGYTF. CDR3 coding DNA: TGTGCCAGCAGCTCAGGAACCTATGGCTACACCTTC. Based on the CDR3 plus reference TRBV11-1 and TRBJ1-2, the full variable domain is EAEVAQSPRYKITEKSQAVAFWCDPISGHATLYWYRQILGQGPELLVQFQDESVVDDSQLPKDRFSAERLKGVDSTLKIQPAELGDSAMYLCASSSGTYGYTFGSGTRLTVV.

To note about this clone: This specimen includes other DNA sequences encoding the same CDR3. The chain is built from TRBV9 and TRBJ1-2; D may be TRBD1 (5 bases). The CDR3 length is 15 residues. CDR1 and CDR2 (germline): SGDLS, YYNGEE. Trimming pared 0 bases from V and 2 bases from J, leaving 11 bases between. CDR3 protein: CASSVGWGQNYGYTF. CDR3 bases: TGTGCCAGCAGCGTAGGATGGGGCCAGAACTATGGCTACACCTTC.

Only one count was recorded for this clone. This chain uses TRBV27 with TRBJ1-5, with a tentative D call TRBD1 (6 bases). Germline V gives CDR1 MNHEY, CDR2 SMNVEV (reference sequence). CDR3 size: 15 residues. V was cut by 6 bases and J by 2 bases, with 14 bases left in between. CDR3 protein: CASSPWGRGNQPQHF. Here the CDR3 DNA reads TGTGCCAGCAGCCCCTGGGGGCGGGGCAATCAGCCCCAGCATTTT.

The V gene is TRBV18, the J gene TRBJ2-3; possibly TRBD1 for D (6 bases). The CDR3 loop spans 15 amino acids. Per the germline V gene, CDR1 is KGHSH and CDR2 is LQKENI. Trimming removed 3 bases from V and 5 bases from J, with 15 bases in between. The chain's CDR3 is CASSPGHPGGDTQYF. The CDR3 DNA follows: TGTGCCAGCTCACCGGGACACCCTGGAGGAGATACGCAGTATTTT.

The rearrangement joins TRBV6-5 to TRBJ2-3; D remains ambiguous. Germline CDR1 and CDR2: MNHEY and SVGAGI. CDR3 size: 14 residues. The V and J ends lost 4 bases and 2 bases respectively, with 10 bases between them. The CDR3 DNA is TGTGCCAGCAGTTCGGCCGGTCTCACAGATACGCAGTATTTT. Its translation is CASSSAGLTDTQYF.

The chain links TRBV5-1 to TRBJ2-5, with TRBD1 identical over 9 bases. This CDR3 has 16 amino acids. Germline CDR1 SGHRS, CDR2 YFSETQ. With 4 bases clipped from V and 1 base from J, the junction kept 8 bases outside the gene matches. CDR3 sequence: CASSPGQGTPQETQYF. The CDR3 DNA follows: TGCGCCAGCAGCCCCGGACAGGGGACCCCCCAAGAGACCCAGTACTTC. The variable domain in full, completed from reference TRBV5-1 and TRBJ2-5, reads KAGVTQTPRYLIKTRGQQVTLSCSPISGHRSVSWYQQTPGQGLQFLFEYFSETQRNKGNFPGRFSGRQFSNSRSEMNVSTLELGDSALYLCASSPGQGTPQETQYFGPGTRLLVL.

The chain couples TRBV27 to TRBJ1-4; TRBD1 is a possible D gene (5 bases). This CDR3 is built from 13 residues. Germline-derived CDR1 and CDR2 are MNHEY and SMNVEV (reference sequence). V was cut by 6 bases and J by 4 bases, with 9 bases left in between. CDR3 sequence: CASSRQSNEKLFF. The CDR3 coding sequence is TGTGCCAGCAGCCGACAGAGTAATGAAAAACTGTTTTTT.

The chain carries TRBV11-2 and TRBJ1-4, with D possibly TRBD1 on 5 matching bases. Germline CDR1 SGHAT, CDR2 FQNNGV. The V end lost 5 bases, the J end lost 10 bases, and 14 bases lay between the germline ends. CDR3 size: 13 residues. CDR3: CASSPAQGAKLFF. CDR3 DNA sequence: TGTGCCAGCAGCCCCGCTCAGGGCGCAAAACTGTTTTTT.

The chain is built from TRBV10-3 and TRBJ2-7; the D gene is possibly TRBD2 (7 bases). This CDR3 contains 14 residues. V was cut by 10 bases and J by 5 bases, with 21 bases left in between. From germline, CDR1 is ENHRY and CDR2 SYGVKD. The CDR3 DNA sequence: TGTGCCACAGGCGCAGGCGCGGGGGCCGACGAGCAGTACTTC. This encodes CATGAGAGADEQYF.

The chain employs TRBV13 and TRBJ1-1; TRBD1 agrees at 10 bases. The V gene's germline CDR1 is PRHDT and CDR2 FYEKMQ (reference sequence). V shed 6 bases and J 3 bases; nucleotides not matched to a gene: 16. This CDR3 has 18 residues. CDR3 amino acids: CASSFRQGARKEDTEAFF. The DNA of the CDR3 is TGTGCCAGCAGTTTCCGACAGGGGGCGAGGAAAGAGGACACTGAAGCTTTCTTT.

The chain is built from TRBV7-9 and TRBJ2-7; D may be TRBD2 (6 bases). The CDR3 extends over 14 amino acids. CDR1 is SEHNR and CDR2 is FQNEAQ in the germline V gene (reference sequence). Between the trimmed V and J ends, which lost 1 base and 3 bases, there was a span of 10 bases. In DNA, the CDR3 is TGTGCCAGCAGCTTAGGTCGGACTATCTACGAGCAGTACTTC. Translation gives CASSLGRTIYEQYF.

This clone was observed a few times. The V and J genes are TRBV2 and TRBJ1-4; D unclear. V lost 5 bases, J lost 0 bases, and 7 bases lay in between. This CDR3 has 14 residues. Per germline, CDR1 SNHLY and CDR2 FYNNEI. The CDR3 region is CASSNFATNEKLFF. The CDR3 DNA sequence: TGTGCCAGCAGTAACTTCGCAACTAATGAAAAACTGTTTTTT.

The CDR3 DNA sequence: TGTGCCACCAGCCTAGAACGGACTAGCGGGAGTAATGAGCAGTTCTTC. Amino acids: CATSLERTSGSNEQFF. The chain carries TRBV15 and TRBJ2-1; 13 bases are a match to TRBD2. The J segment lost 7 bases and the V segment lost 5 bases, leaving 8 bases of the junction unmatched. The CDR3 extends over 16 amino acids. CDR1 is LNHNV, CDR2 YYDKDF, per germline (reference sequence).

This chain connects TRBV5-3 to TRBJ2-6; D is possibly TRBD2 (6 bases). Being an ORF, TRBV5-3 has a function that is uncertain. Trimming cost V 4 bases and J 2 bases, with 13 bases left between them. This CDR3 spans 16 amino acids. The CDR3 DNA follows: TGTGCCAGAAGCAGCACGGGACTTCCTGGGGCCAACGTCCTGACTTTC. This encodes CARSSTGLPGANVLTF.

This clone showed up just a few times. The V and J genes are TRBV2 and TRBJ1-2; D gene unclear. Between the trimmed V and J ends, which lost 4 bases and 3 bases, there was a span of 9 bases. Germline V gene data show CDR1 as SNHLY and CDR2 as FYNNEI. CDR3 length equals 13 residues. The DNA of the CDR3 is TGTGCCAGCAGTGTGGGTCACTACTATGGCTACACCTTC. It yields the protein CASSVGHYYGYTF.

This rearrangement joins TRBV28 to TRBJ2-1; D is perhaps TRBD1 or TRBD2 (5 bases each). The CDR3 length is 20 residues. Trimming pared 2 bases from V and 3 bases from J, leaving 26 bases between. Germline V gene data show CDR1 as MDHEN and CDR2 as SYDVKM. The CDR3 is CASSLLGGARAGILYNEQFF. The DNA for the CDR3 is TGTGCCAGCAGTTTACTTGGGGGAGCCCGGGCAGGAATACTCTACAATGAGCAGTTCTTC.

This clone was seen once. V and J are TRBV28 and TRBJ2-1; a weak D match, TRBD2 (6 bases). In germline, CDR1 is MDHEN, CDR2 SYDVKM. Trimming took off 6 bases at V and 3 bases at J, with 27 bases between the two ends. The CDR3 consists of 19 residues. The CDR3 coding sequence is TGTGCCAGCAGCTCCCGCGGGACCCACAGGCGGGTTCTCTACAATGAGCAGTTCTTC. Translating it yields CASSSRGTHRRVLYNEQFF.

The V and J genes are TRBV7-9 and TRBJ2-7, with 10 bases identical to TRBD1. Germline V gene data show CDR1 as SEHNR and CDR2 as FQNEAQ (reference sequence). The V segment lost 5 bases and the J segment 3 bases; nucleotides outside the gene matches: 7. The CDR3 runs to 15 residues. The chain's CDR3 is CASSRHRDRGYEQYF. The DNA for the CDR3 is TGTGCCAGCAGCCGACACAGGGACAGGGGCTACGAGCAGTACTTC.

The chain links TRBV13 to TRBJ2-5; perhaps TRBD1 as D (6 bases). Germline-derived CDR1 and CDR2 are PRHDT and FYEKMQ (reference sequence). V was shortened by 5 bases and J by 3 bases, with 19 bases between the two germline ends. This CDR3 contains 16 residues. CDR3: CASSPPWATGKETQYF. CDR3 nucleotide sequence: TGTGCCAGCAGCCCTCCCTGGGCGACAGGAAAAGAGACCCAGTACTTC. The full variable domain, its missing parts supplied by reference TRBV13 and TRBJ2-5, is AAGVIQSPRHLIKEKRETATLKCYPIPRHDTVYWYQQGPGQDPQFLISFYEKMQSDKGSIPDRFSAQQFSDYHSELNMSSLELGDSALYFCASSPPWATGKETQYFGPGTRLLVL.

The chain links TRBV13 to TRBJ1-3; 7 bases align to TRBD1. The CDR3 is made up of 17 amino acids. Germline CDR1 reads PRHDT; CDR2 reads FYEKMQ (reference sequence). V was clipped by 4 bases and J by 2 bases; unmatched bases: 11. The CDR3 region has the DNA TGTGCCAGCAGCTCATTGACAGGGCATAATCCTGGAAACACCATATATTTT. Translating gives CASSSLTGHNPGNTIYF.

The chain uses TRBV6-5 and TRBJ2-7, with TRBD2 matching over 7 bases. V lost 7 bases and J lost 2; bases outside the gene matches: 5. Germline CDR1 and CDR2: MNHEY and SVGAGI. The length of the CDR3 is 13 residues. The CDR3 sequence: CASTGGGAYEQYF. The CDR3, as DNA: TGTGCCAGCACTGGCGGGGGAGCCTACGAGCAGTACTTC.

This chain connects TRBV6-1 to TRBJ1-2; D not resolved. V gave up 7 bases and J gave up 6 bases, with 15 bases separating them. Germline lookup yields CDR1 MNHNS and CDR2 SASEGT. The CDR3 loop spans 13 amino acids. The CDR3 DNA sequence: TGTGCCAGCACTTTAGACTCCGGCCATGGCTACACCTTC. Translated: CASTLDSGHGYTF.

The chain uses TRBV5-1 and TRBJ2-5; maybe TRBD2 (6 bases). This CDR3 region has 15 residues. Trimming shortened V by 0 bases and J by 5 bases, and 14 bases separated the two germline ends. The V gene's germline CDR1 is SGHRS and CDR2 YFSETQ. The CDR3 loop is CASSLARGRAETQYF. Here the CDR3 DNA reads TGCGCCAGCAGCTTGGCGCGGGGTCGTGCGGAGACCCAGTACTTC.

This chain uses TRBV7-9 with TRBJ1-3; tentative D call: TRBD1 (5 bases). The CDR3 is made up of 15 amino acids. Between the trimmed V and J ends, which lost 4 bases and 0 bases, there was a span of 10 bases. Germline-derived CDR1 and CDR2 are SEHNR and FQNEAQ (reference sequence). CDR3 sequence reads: CASSSDMSSGNTIYF. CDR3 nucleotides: TGTGCCAGCAGCTCGGACATGAGCTCTGGAAACACCATATATTTT.

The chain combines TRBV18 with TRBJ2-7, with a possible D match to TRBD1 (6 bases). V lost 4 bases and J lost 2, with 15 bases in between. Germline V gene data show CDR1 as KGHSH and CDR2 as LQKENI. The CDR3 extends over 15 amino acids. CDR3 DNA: TGTGCCAGCTCACTTGGGACACTGGACACCTACGAGCAGTACTTC. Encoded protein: CASSLGTLDTYEQYF.